This TCR beta chain was found in a study of T-cell reconstitution after alpha-beta-depleted transplantation in children. TCRbeta library construction was performed incorporating unique molecular identifiers. TCRdb passed the PCR reads through MiXCR, listing each CDR3 protein once. The sample lists fewer than 550,000 distinct CDR3 sequences, about an eighth occurring once. The table lists this clonotype with many counts. Germline values: CDR1 MNHNS, CDR2 SASEGT. The V and J ends lost 7 bases and 1 base respectively, with 9 bases between them. CDR3 length: 13 residues. This specimen was PBMCs, mostly from graft donor cells, taken 180 days after TCRalphabeta/CD19-depleted stem cell transplant. This sequence originates from a female patient aged 2 to 10 who had a stem cell transplant for aplastic anemia, so the T cells may come from the graft donor. The chain recombines TRBV6-1 with TRBJ2-3; D gene uncertain. For the CDR3, the DNA is TGTGCCAGCACACCCAGCGGCACAGATACGCAGTATTTT. It yields the protein CASTPSGTDTQYF.